These 20 T cell receptor beta chains share one sample of origin, sequenced in a study of blood T cell repertoires in COVID-19. Sequencing was performed with immunoSEQ multiplex PCR; in TCRdb, only in-frame clones are kept and a portion is missing. The sample lists roughly 190,000 clones, roughly nine tenths occurring once. Specimen: peripheral blood. These receptors were taken from a woman in her sixties with COVID-19, enrolled during active disease.

V gene TRBV6-5 combines with J gene TRBJ2-7; 7 positions match TRBD1. This CDR3 region has 15 residues. Germline trimming cut 8 bases from V and 2 bases from J; bases unmatched to any gene: 12. Germline lookup yields CDR1 MNHEY and CDR2 SVGAGI. The CDR3 DNA follows: TGTGCCAGCTCTCGCACTCGGGGACAGACCTACGAGCAGTACTTC. Translating gives CASSRTRGQTYEQYF.

The J gene is TRBJ2-7, the V gene TRBV9; tentatively, D is TRBD1 (6 bases). The CDR3 sequence is 21 residues long. CDR1 SGDLS and CDR2 YYNGEE come from the germline V gene. Deletions cut 3 bases from V and 1 base from J, with 32 bases between. CDR3 sequence reads: CASSGEGLRGHGIRSSYEQYF. CDR3 coding DNA: TGTGCCAGCAGCGGGGAAGGATTAAGGGGACACGGGATACGTTCTTCCTACGAGCAGTACTTC.

J is TRBJ2-1 and V is TRBV24-1, with TRBD2 matching 10 bases. The V gene's germline CDR1 is KGHDR and CDR2 SFDVKD. The CDR3 has 16 residues. V was pared by 4 bases and J by 4 bases, with 6 bases of the junction left unmatched. Here the CDR3 DNA reads TGTGCCACCAGTGAGCCCACTAGCGGGGATTACAATGAGCAGTTCTTC. Amino acid sequence: CATSEPTSGDYNEQFF.

V gene TRBV4-1 combines with J gene TRBJ2-5; maybe TRBD2 (7 bases). This CDR3 comprises 16 residues. Germline loops: CDR1 MGHRA, CDR2 YSYEKL. Trimming took 3 bases from V and 1 from J, leaving 15 bases between them. CDR3 DNA: TGCGCCAGCAGCCAGCCCACTAGGGGGGGCCAAGAGACCCAGTACTTC. This sequence encodes CASSQPTRGGQETQYF.

This rearrangement joins TRBV20-1 to TRBJ2-1, with D perhaps TRBD2 (5 bases). CDR1 DFQATT and CDR2 SNEGSKA come from the germline V gene (reference sequence). This CDR3 has 11 residues. The germline V and J ends were trimmed by 6 bases and 4 bases, with 7 bases remaining between them. The CDR3 DNA is TGCAGTGCGCTAGCTTACAATGAGCAGTTCTTC. Translation gives CSALAYNEQFF.

V is TRBV19 and J is TRBJ1-5; tentatively, D is TRBD1 (5 bases). The ends were cut back, 4 bases at V and 4 bases at J, with 14 bases in the middle. Per the germline V gene, CDR1 is LNHDA and CDR2 is SQIVND (reference sequence). There are 15 residues in the CDR3. CDR3 nucleotides: TGTGCCAGTAGTACAAGGGGAGGGCCGAATCAGCCCCAGCATTTT. It codes for CASSTRGGPNQPQHF.

This clone was recorded a few times. J is TRBJ1-2 and V is TRBV7-9; D remains ambiguous. V was pared by 6 bases and J by 3 bases, with 11 bases between. This CDR3 is built from 13 residues. Per germline, CDR1 SEHNR and CDR2 FQNEAQ (reference sequence). CDR3 loop: CASRTGRDYGYTF. The CDR3 bases are TGTGCCAGCAGGACGGGGAGGGACTATGGCTACACCTTC.

The chain is built from TRBV20-1 and TRBJ2-3, with 12 bases aligning to TRBD2. This CDR3 has 15 residues. Germline V gene lookup returns CDR1 DFQATT and CDR2 SNEGSKA (reference sequence). The V gene end was trimmed by 3 bases and the J gene end by 5 bases; junction bases not matched to a gene: 6. In nucleotides, the CDR3 is TGCAGTGCTAGTAACCCTAGCGGGAGGGGAGATACGCAGTATTTT. Its protein is CSASNPSGRGDTQYF.

The chain employs TRBV29-1 and TRBJ1-2; 7 bases map to TRBD1. The CDR3 consists of 12 residues. CDR1 SQVTM and CDR2 ANQGSEA come from the germline V gene. Unmatched junction bases numbered 5, after V lost 6 bases and J lost 4 bases. CDR3 region: CSVKQGTYGYTF. The CDR3 DNA is TGCAGCGTAAAACAGGGGACCTATGGCTACACCTTC.

V and J are TRBV4-2 and TRBJ2-1; the match to TRBD2 covers 11 bases. This CDR3 region has 18 residues. Unmatched junction bases numbered 7, after V lost 1 base and J lost 2 bases. CDR1 and CDR2 (germline): LGHNA, YNFKEQ. The DNA of the CDR3 is TGTGCCAGCAGCCAAGTCGGAGTAGCGGGGGGGACCTACAATGAGCAGTTCTTC. This sequence encodes CASSQVGVAGGTYNEQFF.

The rearrangement joins TRBV11-2 to TRBJ2-7; perhaps TRBD2 as D (5 bases). The V gene's germline CDR1 is SGHAT and CDR2 FQNNGV. Trimming removed 2 bases from V and 3 bases from J, with 8 bases in between. The CDR3 runs to 13 residues. CDR3 in DNA: TGTGCCAGCAGCTTAAACGAGGGCTACGAGCAGTACTTC. This sequence encodes CASSLNEGYEQYF.

V usage is TRBV5-1 and J usage is TRBJ1-4; D gene unclear. Germline loops: CDR1 SGHRS, CDR2 YFSETQ. The CDR3 runs to 14 residues. V shed 4 bases and J shed 8 bases, with 15 bases lying between them. The CDR3 spells CASSIGVRSEKLFF. In DNA, the CDR3 is TGCGCCAGCAGCATCGGTGTACGGAGCGAAAAACTGTTTTTT.

The chain employs TRBV4-1 and TRBJ2-5; no clear D. The CDR3 is made up of 14 amino acids. CDR1 is MGHRA and CDR2 is YSYEKL in the germline V gene. Trimming took 4 bases from V and 2 from J, leaving 11 bases between them. CDR3 protein: CASSPSGGQETQYF. CDR3 nucleotide sequence: TGCGCCAGCAGCCCGTCTGGCGGACAAGAGACCCAGTACTTC.

The rearrangement joins TRBV6-2 or TRBV6-3 to TRBJ2-7, with a possible D match to TRBD2 (6 bases). Germline CDR1 is MNHEY and CDR2 is SVGEGT. V was clipped by 2 bases and J by 6 bases, with 14 bases between them. The CDR3 has 14 residues. In DNA form, the CDR3 reads TGTGCCAGCAGTTACGGCGGGACGTTCGGCGAGCAGTACTTC. Protein sequence: CASSYGGTFGEQYF.

This chain connects TRBV6-5 to TRBJ2-1; no clear D gene. CDR3 length: 15 residues. The V end was cut by 7 bases, the J end by 2 bases, with 15 bases between. Germline CDR1 MNHEY, CDR2 SVGAGI. The CDR3 coding sequence is TGTGCCAGCACCCCCACCTCGGGTACCTACAATGAGCAGTTCTTC. Translation gives CASTPTSGTYNEQFF.

This sequence joins TRBV7-2 and TRBJ1-5, with D unresolved. The ends were cut back, 5 bases at V and 1 base at J, with 12 bases in the middle. Germline V gives CDR1 SGHTA, CDR2 FQGNSA. This CDR3 has 15 residues. CDR3 in amino acids: CASSEGGRSNQPQHF. CDR3 DNA: TGTGCCAGCAGCGAGGGTGGAAGAAGCAATCAGCCCCAGCATTTT.

The chain couples TRBV5-6 to TRBJ2-1; D ambiguous. The CDR3 runs 17 residues. CDR1 SGHDT and CDR2 YYEEEE come from the germline V gene. V was trimmed by 1 base and J by 0 bases, leaving 14 bases between them. As DNA, the CDR3 is TGTGCCAGCAGCTTGTCAGTACAGAGCTTCTCCTACAATGAGCAGTTCTTC. It translates to CASSLSVQSFSYNEQFF. The full variable domain, rest sourced from reference TRBV5-6 and TRBJ2-1, is DAGVTQSPTHLIKTRGQQVTLRCSPKSGHDTVSWYQQALGQGPQFIFQYYEEEERQRGNFPDRFSGHQFPNYSSELNVNALLLGDSALYLCASSLSVQSFSYNEQFFGPGTRLTVL.

This clone turned up a few times. This chain connects TRBV2 to TRBJ1-5, with D unclear. The CDR3 covers 13 residues. The V end was cut by 6 bases, the J end by 6 bases, with 12 bases between. The germline V gene encodes CDR1 SNHLY and CDR2 FYNNEI. The CDR3 coding sequence is TGTGCCAGCAGGTGGAGGGCGGGTCAGCCCCAGCATTTT. This gives the protein CASRWRAGQPQHF.

This clone was recorded a few times. The rearrangement uses TRBV14 and TRBJ2-1, with a weak D call TRBD2 (6 bases). Germline V gene data show CDR1 as SGHDN and CDR2 as FVKESK. With 4 bases removed from V and 5 bases from J, the gap between germline ends came to 9 bases. The CDR3 length is 13 residues. The CDR3 DNA follows: TGTGCCAGCAGCCTCGGACTAAACAATGAGCAGTTCTTC. Protein product: CASSLGLNNEQFF.

This chain connects TRBV19 to TRBJ2-1, with 7 nucleotides matching TRBD1. The germline gives CDR1 LNHDA, CDR2 SQIVND (reference sequence). This CDR3 region has 14 residues. The V gene end was trimmed by 4 bases and the J gene end by 4 bases; junction bases not matched to a gene: 4. The CDR3 DNA is TGTGCCAGTAGTAACGGACAGGTTTACAATGAGCAGTTCTTC. Its translation: CASSNGQVYNEQFF.